The T cell receptor beta chain described here comes from a study of CD8 T cells in Susac syndrome. A quantity of roughly 0.5 to 1 ug RNA underwent reverse transcription using random hexamers. TCR beta CDR3 was amplified by immunoSEQ covering 54 Vbeta and 13 Jbeta. TCRdb processed the immunoSEQ multiplex PCR reads anew with MiXCR; each CDR3 protein has one entry. The table has 120,000 to 150,000 distinct CDR3 sequences, roughly 95% seen once. From blood CD8+ and CD4+ T cells, the TCR beta chain was sequenced. Included as multiple sclerosis controls were treatment-naive patients who had stable or active relapsing-remitting disease. FACS enriched CD8+ TEMRA cells, while bulk CD8+ and CD4+ were negatively isolated. Germline CDR1 and CDR2: DFQATT and SNEGSKA (reference sequence). The trim removed 5 bases at V and 5 bases at J, leaving 8 bases unmatched. The CDR3 has 13 amino acids.

The genes are TRBV20-1 and TRBJ1-1; 7 nucleotides line up with TRBD1. The TCR comes from a human donor with multiple sclerosis. Sequencing used CD4+ T cells from PBMCs. The CDR3 DNA reads as TGCAGTGCTTATTCCGACAGGGAAACTGAAGCTTTCTTT. Amino acids: CSAYSDRETEAFF.